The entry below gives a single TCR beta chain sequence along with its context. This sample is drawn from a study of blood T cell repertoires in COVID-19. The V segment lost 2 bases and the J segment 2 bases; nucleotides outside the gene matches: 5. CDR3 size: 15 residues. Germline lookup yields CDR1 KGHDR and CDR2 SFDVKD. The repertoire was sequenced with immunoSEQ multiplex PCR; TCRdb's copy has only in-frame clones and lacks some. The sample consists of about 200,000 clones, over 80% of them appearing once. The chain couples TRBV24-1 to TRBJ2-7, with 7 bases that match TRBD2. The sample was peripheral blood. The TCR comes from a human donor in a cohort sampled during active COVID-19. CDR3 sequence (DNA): TGTGCCACCAGTGATTCGGCTAGCGGAACCTACGAGCAGTACTTC. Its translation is CATSDSASGTYEQYF.